The 19 T cell receptor beta chains in this list originate from one sample, sequenced in a study of T cell responses to AZD1222 COVID-19 vaccine. Some clones are missing from TCRdb's copy, which holds only in-frame ones; the method was immunoSEQ multiplex PCR. The table lists fewer than 150,000 clones, 88% of them singletons, with 3.1% in the top ten. The sample consisted of peripheral blood, taken 28 days after the second AZD1222 dose. Receptors originate from an adult who received the AZD1222 COVID-19 vaccine.

J is TRBJ2-3 and V is TRBV5-4, with D possibly called TRBD1 or TRBD2 (5 bases each). CDR3 length: 14 residues. Germline CDR1 reads SGHNT; CDR2 reads YYREEE (reference sequence). V lost 5 bases and J lost 7, with 17 bases in between. The CDR3 is CASRAGQGRNTQYF. As DNA, the CDR3 is TGTGCCAGCAGGGCAGGGCAGGGACGAAATACGCAGTATTTT.

This rearrangement joins TRBV29-1 to TRBJ1-1, with D uncertain. Germline loops: CDR1 SQVTM, CDR2 ANQGSEA. CDR3 size: 13 residues. Trimming shortened V by 4 bases and J by 1 base, and 10 bases separated the two germline ends. Here the CDR3 DNA reads TGCAGCGTTGTGGTCAGGACGAACACTGAAGCTTTCTTT. Encoded protein: CSVVVRTNTEAFF. Looking up the rest from reference TRBV29-1 and TRBJ1-1 gives the full variable domain: SAVISQKPSRDICQRGTSLTIQCQVDSQVTMMFWYRQQPGQSLTLIATANQGSEATYESGFVIDKFPISRPNLTFSTLTVSNMSPEDSSIYLCSVVVRTNTEAFFGQGTRLTVV.

The chain couples TRBV12-3 or TRBV12-4 to TRBJ2-1, with D hard to call. Between the trimmed V and J ends, which lost 1 base and 11 bases, there was a span of 9 bases. This CDR3 is 12 amino acids long. The CDR3 is CASSLVGYQQFF. CDR3 in DNA: TGTGCCAGCAGTTTAGTAGGGTATCAGCAGTTCTTC.

The chain has TRBV6-5 and TRBJ2-3; the match to TRBD2 covers 9 bases. Looked up from germline, CDR1 is MNHEY and CDR2 is SVGAGI. The trim removed 6 bases at V and 5 bases at J, leaving 9 bases unmatched. The CDR3 is made up of 15 amino acids. CDR3 residues: CASRRLAGIVDTQYF. The CDR3 DNA sequence: TGTGCCAGCAGGCGGCTAGCGGGGATCGTAGATACGCAGTATTTT.

The chain links TRBV28 to TRBJ1-5; maybe TRBD1 (6 bases). The CDR3 runs to 15 residues. Germline lookup yields CDR1 MDHEN and CDR2 SYDVKM. The V end was cut by 11 bases, the J end by 0 bases, with 17 bases between. The CDR3 sequence: CAVAFGQYSNQPQHF. As DNA, the CDR3 is TGTGCCGTAGCCTTCGGACAGTATAGCAATCAGCCCCAGCATTTT.

The rearrangement links TRBV5-5 to TRBJ2-7; 7 positions agree with TRBD1. V gave up 6 bases and J gave up 6 bases; unmatched junction bases: 6. The CDR3 has 12 amino acids. Germline V gives CDR1 SGHKS, CDR2 YYEKEE (reference sequence). The CDR3 bases are TGTGCCAGCACCGACGACAGGGCCGAGCAGTACTTC. Residues: CASTDDRAEQYF.

Here the CDR3 reads CAWSVQGGNQPQHF. In DNA form, the CDR3 reads TGTGCCTGGAGTGTACAAGGGGGAAATCAGCCCCAGCATTTT. The chain joins TRBV30 to TRBJ1-5; a possible D gene is TRBD1 (6 bases). The CDR3 has 14 amino acids. Looked up from germline, CDR1 is GTSNPN and CDR2 is SVGIG (reference sequence). V was trimmed by 0 bases and J by 4 bases, leaving 10 bases between them.

This rearrangement joins TRBV10-3 to TRBJ2-1, with D perhaps matching TRBD2 (5 bases). The V and J ends lost 0 bases and 4 bases respectively, with 13 bases between them. Germline assignment: CDR1 ENHRY and CDR2 SYGVKD. The CDR3 has 16 amino acids. The CDR3 sequence is CAISESQRTKYNEQFF. CDR3 coding DNA: TGTGCCATCAGTGAGTCTCAGCGGACCAAATACAATGAGCAGTTCTTC.

The chain links TRBV11-3 to TRBJ2-7, with 10 nucleotides matching TRBD1. This CDR3 spans 14 amino acids. Germline CDR1 reads SGHNT; CDR2 reads YENEEA. V dropped 4 bases and J dropped 5; count of bases not matched to a gene: 5. The CDR3 region is CASSSGQGRNEQYF. CDR3 coding DNA: TGTGCCAGCAGCTCGGGACAGGGGCGAAACGAGCAGTACTTC.

The chain couples TRBV3-1 (or the pseudogene TRBV3-2) to TRBJ1-2, with D tentatively TRBD1 (5 bases). The V gene's germline CDR1 is LGHDT and CDR2 YNNKEL (reference sequence). This CDR3 region has 12 residues. The V end lost 1 base, the J end lost 7 bases, and 7 bases lay between the germline ends. The CDR3 DNA sequence: TGTGCCAGCAGCCAAGCGGGGGGTGGCTACACCTTC. Its protein is CASSQAGGGYTF.

This clone was seen only once. The chain carries TRBV4-1 and TRBJ2-7, with D possibly TRBD1 on 6 matching bases. The CDR3 totals 15 residues. V lost 4 bases to trimming and J lost 3 bases, with 16 bases between them. Germline V gene data show CDR1 as MGHRA and CDR2 as YSYEKL. The CDR3 sequence: CASSREFQGIYEQYF. CDR3 sequence (DNA): TGCGCCAGCAGCCGCGAATTTCAGGGGATCTACGAGCAGTACTTC.

The V gene is TRBV24-1, the J gene TRBJ1-2, with 7 bases identical to TRBD1. This CDR3 is 14 amino acids long. The V gene's germline CDR1 is KGHDR and CDR2 SFDVKD. The junction had 5 bases not matched to a gene; V was cut back by 3 bases and J by 5 bases. The DNA for the CDR3 is TGTGCCACCAGTGATCCCCAACAGGGGTATGGCTACACCTTC. The encoded protein is CATSDPQQGYGYTF.

V usage is TRBV9 and J usage is TRBJ1-4, with a possible D match to TRBD1 (5 bases). This CDR3 has 15 residues. Deletions cut 4 bases from V and 8 bases from J, with 18 bases between. Germline loops: CDR1 SGDLS, CDR2 YYNGEE. The CDR3: CASSPPGRGEEKLFF. CDR3 coding DNA: TGTGCCAGCAGCCCCCCCGGGAGGGGCGAAGAAAAACTGTTTTTT.

The genes are TRBV28 and TRBJ2-7; D is perhaps TRBD2 (5 bases). Trimming removed 5 bases at V and 6 bases at J, with 11 bases between. The CDR3 runs to 12 residues. From germline, CDR1 is MDHEN and CDR2 SYDVKM. The CDR3 spells CASSVGDGEQYF. For the CDR3, the DNA is TGTGCCAGCAGTGTCGGGGATGGCGAGCAGTACTTC.

The V gene is TRBV5-1, the J gene TRBJ2-5; the match to TRBD2 covers 8 bases. Germline V lookup: CDR1 SGHRS, CDR2 YFSETQ. The CDR3 runs to 15 residues. The V and J ends lost 0 bases and 4 bases, in that order; junction bases with no gene match: 5. For the CDR3, the DNA is TGCGCCAGCAGCTTGGCGAATAGCGGGACAGAGACCCAGTACTTC. This sequence encodes CASSLANSGTETQYF.

The rearrangement uses TRBV20-1 and TRBJ2-7; D call uncertain. Trimming removed 3 bases from V and 5 bases from J, with 20 bases in between. CDR3 length: 15 residues. Germline V CDR1 and CDR2: DFQATT, SNEGSKA (reference sequence). CDR3 amino acids: CSASDVGPGSNEQYF. The CDR3 DNA follows: TGCAGTGCTAGTGATGTAGGACCTGGATCTAACGAGCAGTACTTC.

The chain links TRBV19 to TRBJ1-6; maybe TRBD1 (5 bases). The V gene's germline CDR1 is LNHDA and CDR2 SQIVND (reference sequence). Trimming removed 6 bases from V and 7 bases from J, with 16 bases in between. The CDR3 totals 15 residues. For the CDR3, the DNA is TGTGCCAGTAGCATCGGGGGTCCGGGAAATTCACCCCTCCACTTT. Translation: CASSIGGPGNSPLHF.

The V call is TRBV7-2, the J call TRBJ2-3; D not certain. Germline V lookup: CDR1 SGHTA, CDR2 FQGNSA. CDR3 length equals 12 residues. Trimming removed 4 bases from V and 4 bases from J, with 6 bases in between. CDR3 protein: CASSSDADTQYF. DNA of the CDR3: TGTGCCAGCAGCTCGGATGCAGATACGCAGTATTTT.

The genes are TRBV11-3 and TRBJ2-1; D might be TRBD2 (6 bases). V was shortened by 4 bases and J by 0 bases, with 10 bases between the two germline ends. The germline V gene encodes CDR1 SGHNT and CDR2 YENEEA. CDR3 size: 15 residues. The CDR3 region is CASSSGGSSYNEQFF. DNA of the CDR3: TGTGCCAGCAGCTCCGGGGGAAGCTCCTACAATGAGCAGTTCTTC.